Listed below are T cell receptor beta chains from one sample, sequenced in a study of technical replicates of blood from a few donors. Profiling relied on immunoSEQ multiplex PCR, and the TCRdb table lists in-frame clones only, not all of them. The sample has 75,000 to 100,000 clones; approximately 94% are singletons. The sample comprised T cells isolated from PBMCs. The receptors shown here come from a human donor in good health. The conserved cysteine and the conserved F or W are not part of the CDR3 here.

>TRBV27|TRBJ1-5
ASSEGSGRGNQPQH
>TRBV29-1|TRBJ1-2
SVGKGQGTPYGYT
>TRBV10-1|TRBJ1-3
ATPGQGNTIY
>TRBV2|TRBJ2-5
ASKGYQETQY
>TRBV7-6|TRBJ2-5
ASSRDRGWGETQY
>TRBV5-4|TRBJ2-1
ASSLALGGTYNEQF
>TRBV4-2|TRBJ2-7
ASSQVSGSGLTYEQY
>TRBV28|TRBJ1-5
ASSLSGGQPQH
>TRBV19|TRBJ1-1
ASSIDPGAEAF
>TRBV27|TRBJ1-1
ASSLSAPFAGWSTEAF
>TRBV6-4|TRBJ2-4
AIGLAGDLGFLY
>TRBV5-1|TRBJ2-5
ASSPQGRSETQY
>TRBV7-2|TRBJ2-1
ASNNPSSYNEQF
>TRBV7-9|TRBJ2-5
ASSLRGAQETQY
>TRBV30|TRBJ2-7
AWSVKEGLAGPGRSYEQY
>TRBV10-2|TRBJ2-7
ASSPNYEQY
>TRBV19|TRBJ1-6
ASSQGLWSSPLH
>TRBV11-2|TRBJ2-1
ASSLSNEQF
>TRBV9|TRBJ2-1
ASSPVGGGYNEQF
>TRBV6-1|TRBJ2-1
ASSETSGYSYNEQF
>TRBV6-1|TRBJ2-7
ASSAGLRDQEY
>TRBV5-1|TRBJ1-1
ASSRTGGGTEAF
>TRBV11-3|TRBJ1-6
ASGDTGFNSPLH
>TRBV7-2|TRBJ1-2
ASSLLPAGDGYT
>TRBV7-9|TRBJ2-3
ASSFVAGASTDTQY
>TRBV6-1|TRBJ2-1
ASSELPQGSF
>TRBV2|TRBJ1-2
ASSSDRVGGYT
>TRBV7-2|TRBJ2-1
ASSLLAGVGNEQF
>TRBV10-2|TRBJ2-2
ASSSGANTGELF
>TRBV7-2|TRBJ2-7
ASSSAYEQY
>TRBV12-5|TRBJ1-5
ASGGDRDSNQPQH